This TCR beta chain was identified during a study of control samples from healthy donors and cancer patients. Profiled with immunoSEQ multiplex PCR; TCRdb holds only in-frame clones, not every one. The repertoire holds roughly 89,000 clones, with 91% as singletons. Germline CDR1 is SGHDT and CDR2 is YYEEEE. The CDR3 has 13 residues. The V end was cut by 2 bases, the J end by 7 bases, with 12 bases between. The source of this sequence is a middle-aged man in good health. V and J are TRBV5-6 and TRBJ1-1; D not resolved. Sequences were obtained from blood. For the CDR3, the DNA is TGTGCCAGCAGCTTCCTCTCCAGGCGTGAAGCTTTCTTT. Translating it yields CASSFLSRREAFF.